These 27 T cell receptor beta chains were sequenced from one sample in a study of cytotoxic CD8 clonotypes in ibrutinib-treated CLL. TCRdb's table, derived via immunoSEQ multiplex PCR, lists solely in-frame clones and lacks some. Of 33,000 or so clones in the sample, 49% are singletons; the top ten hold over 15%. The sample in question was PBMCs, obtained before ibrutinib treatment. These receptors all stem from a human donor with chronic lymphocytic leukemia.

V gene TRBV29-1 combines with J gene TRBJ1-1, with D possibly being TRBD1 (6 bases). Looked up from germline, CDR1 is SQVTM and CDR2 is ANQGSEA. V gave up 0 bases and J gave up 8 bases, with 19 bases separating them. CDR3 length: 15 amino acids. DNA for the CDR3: TGCAGCGTTGAAGATTATGGGGGCCGGGGCAGAGAAGCTTTCTTT. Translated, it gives CSVEDYGGRGREAFF.

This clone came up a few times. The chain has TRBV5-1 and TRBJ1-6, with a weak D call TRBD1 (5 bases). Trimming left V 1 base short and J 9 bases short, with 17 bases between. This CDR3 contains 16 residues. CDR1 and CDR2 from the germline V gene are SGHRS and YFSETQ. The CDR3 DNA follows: TGCGCCAGCAGCTTGATTCCGGGACCCGATATTTCACCCCTCCACTTT. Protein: CASSLIPGPDISPLHF. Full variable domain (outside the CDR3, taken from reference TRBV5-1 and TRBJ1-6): KAGVTQTPRYLIKTRGQQVTLSCSPISGHRSVSWYQQTPGQGLQFLFEYFSETQRNKGNFPGRFSGRQFSNSRSEMNVSTLELGDSALYLCASSLIPGPDISPLHFGNGTRLTVT.

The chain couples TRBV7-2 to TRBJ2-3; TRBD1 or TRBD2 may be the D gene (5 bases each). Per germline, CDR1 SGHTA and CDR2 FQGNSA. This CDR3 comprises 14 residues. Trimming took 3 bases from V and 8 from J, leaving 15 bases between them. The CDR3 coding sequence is TGTGCCAGCAGCTTTCGGGACGACTGGGGTACGCAGTATTTT. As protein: CASSFRDDWGTQYF.

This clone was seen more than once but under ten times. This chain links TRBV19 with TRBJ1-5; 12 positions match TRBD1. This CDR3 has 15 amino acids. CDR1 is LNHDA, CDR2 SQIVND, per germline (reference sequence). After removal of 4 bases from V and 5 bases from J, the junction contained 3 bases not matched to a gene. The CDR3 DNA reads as TGTGCCAGTAGTAGGGGACAGGGGGCGCATCAGCCCCAGCATTTT. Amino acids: CASSRGQGAHQPQHF.

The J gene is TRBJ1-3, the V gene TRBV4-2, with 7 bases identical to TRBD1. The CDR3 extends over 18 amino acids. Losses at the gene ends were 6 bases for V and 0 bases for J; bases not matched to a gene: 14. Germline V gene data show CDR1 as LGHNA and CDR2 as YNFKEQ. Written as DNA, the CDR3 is TGTGCCAGCAGGGGAGAGCAGGGGGAACCAGTCTCTGGAAACACCATATATTTT. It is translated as CASRGEQGEPVSGNTIYF.

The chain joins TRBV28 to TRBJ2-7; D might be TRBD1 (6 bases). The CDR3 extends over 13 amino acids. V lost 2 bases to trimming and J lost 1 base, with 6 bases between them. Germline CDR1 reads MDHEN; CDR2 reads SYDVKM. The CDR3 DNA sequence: TGTGCCAGCAGTTTAAGGGGGTCCTACGAGCAGTACTTC. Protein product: CASSLRGSYEQYF.

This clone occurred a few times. CDR3 sequence (DNA): TGTGCCAGCCTATCAGGGGACAGGGGAGGGGACACTGAAGCTTTCTTT. It yields the protein CASLSGDRGGDTEAFF. The chain carries TRBV19 and TRBJ1-1; TRBD1 matches 10 bases. Germline V lookup: CDR1 LNHDA, CDR2 SQIVND (reference sequence). V dropped 9 bases and J dropped 3; count of bases not matched to a gene: 13. The CDR3 totals 16 residues.

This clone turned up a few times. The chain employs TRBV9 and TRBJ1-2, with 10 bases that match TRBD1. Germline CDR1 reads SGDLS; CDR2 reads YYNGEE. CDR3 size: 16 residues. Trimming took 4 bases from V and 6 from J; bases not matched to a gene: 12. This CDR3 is CASSTQVGQGGDGYTF. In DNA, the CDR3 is TGTGCCAGCAGCACCCAGGTCGGACAGGGGGGGGATGGCTACACCTTC.

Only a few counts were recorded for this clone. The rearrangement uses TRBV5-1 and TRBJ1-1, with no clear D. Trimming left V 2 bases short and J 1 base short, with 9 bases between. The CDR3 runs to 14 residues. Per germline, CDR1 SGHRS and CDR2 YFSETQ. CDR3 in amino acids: CASSFEGWNTEAFF. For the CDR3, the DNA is TGCGCCAGCAGCTTTGAGGGTTGGAACACTGAAGCTTTCTTT.

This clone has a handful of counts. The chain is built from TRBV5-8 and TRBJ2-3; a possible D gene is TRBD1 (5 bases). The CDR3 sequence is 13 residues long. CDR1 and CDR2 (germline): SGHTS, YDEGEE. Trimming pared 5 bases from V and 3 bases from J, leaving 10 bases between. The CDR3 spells CASRGLWTDTQYF. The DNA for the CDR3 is TGTGCCAGCAGGGGGCTTTGGACAGATACGCAGTATTTT.

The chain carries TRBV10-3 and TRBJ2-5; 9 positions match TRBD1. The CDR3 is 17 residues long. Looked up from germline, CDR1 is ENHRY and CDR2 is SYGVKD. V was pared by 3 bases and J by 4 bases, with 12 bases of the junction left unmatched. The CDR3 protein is CAISDPSTGGRRETQYF. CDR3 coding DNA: TGTGCCATCAGTGACCCCTCGACAGGGGGGCGGAGAGAGACCCAGTACTTC.

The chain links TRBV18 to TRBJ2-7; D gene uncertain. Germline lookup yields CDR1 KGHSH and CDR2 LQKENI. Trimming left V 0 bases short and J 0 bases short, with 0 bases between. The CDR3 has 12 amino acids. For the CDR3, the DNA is TGTGCCAGCTCACCACCCTCCTACGAGCAGTACTTC. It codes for CASSPPSYEQYF. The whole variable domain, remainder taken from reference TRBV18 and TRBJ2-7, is NAGVMQNPRHLVRRRGQEARLRCSPMKGHSHVYWYRQLPEEGLKFMVYLQKENIIDESGMPKERFSAEFPKEGPSILRIQQVVRGDSAAYFCASSPPSYEQYFGPGTRLTVT.

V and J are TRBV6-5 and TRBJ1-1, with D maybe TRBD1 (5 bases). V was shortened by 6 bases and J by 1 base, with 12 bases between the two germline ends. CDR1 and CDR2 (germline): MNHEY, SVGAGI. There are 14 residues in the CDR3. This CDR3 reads CASRVRERNTEAFF. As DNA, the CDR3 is TGTGCCAGCAGGGTCAGGGAACGGAACACTGAAGCTTTCTTT.

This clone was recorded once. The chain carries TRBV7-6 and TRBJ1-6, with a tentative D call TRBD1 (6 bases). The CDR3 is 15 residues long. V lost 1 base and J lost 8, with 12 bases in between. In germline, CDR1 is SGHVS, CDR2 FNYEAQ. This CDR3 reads CASSLGGLGDSPLHF. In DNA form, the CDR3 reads TGTGCCAGCAGCTTAGGGGGGCTCGGAGATTCACCCCTCCACTTT.

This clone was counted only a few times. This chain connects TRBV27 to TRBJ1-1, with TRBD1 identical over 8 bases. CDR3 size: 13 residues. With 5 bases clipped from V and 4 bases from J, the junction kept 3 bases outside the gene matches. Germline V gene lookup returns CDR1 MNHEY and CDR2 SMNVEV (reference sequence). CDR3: CASSRQGTTEAFF. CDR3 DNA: TGTGCCAGCAGTCGACAGGGGACCACTGAAGCTTTCTTT.

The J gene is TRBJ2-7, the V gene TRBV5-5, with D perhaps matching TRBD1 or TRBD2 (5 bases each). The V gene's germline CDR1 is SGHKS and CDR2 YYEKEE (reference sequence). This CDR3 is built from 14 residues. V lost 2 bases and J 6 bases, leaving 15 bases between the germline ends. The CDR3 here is CASSFRDAWGEQYF. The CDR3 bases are TGTGCCAGCAGCTTCAGGGACGCCTGGGGCGAGCAGTACTTC.

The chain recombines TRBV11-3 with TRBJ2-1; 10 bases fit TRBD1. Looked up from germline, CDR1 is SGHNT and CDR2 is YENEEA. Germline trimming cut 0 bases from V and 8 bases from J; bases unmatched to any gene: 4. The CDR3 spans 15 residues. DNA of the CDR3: TGTGCCAGCAGCTTAGAGGGACAGGGGATCGATGAGCAGTTCTTC. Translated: CASSLEGQGIDEQFF.

CDR3 sequence reads: CASSSQGVNTEAFF. The CDR3 DNA reads TGCGCCAGCAGCTCCCAGGGTGTGAACACTGAAGCTTTCTTT. The chain combines TRBV5-1 with TRBJ1-1; the D gene is possibly TRBD1 (5 bases). CDR3 length: 14 residues. Germline CDR1 SGHRS, CDR2 YFSETQ. With 3 bases removed from V and 0 bases from J, the gap between germline ends came to 9 bases.

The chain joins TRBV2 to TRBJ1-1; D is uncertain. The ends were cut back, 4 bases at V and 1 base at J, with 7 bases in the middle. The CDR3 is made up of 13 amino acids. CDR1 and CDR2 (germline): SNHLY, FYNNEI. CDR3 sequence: CASSVGKNTEAFF. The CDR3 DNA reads TGTGCCAGCAGTGTGGGCAAGAACACTGAAGCTTTCTTT. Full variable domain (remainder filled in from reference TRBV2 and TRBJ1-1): EPEVTQTPSHQVTQMGQEVILRCVPISNHLYFYWYRQILGQKVEFLVSFYNNEISEKSEIFDDQFSVERPDGSNFTLKIRSTKLEDSAMYFCASSVGKNTEAFFGQGTRLTVV.

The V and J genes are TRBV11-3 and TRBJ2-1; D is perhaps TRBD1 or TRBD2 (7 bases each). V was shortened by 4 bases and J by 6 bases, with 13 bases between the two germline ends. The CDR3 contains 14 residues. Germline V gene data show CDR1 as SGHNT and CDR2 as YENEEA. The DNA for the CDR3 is TGTGCCAGCAGCTGGGAGGGGGCGACCAATGAGCAGTTCTTC. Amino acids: CASSWEGATNEQFF.

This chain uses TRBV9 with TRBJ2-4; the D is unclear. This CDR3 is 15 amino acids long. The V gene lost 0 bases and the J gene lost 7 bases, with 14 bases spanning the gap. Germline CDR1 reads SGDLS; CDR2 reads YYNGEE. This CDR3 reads CASSVGPRRENIQYF. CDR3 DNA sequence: TGTGCCAGCAGCGTAGGCCCGCGCCGAGAGAACATTCAGTACTTC.

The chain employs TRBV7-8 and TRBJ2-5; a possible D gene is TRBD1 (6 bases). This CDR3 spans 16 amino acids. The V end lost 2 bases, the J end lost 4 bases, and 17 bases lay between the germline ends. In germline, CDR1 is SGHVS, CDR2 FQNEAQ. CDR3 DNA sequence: TGTGCCAGCAGCTTATCCCGCGTGGGGGCCGGAGAGACCCAGTACTTC. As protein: CASSLSRVGAGETQYF.

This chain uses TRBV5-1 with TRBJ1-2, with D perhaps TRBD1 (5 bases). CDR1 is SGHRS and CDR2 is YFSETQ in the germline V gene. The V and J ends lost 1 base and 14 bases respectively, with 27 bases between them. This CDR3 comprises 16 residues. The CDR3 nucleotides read TGCGCCAGCAGCTTGACAGGAACTATGGCTACAACGGTCTGGACCTTC. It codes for CASSLTGTMATTVWTF.

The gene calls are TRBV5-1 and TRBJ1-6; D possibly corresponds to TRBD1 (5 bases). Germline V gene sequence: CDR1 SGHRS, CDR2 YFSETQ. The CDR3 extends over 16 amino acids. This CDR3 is CANTRGRASYNSPLHF. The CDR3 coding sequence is TGCGCTAATACAAGGGGAAGGGCCTCCTATAATTCACCCCTCCACTTT.

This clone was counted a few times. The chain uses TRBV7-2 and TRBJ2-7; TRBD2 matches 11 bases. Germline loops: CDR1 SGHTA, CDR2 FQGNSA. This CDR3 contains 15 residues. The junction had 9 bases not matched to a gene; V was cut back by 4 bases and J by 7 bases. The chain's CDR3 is CASSSLILAGAEQYF. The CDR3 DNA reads TGTGCCAGCAGCTCCCTCATACTAGCGGGGGCTGAGCAGTACTTC. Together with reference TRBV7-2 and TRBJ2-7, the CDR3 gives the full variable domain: GAGVSQSPSNKVTEKGKDVELRCDPISGHTALYWYRQSLGQGLEFLIYFQGNSAPDKSGLPSDRFSAERTGGSVSTLTIQRTQQEDSAVYLCASSSLILAGAEQYFGPGTRLTVT.

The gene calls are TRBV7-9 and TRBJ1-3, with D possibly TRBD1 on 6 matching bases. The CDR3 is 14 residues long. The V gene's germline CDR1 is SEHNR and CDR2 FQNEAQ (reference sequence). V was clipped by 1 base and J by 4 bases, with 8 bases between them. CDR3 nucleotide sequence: TGTGCCAGCAGCTTAGTTGGGACAGGAAACACCATATATTTT. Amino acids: CASSLVGTGNTIYF.

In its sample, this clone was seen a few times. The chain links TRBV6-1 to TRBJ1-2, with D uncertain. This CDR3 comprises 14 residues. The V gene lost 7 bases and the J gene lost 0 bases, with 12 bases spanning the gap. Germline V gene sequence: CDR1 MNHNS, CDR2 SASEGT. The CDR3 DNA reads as TGTGCCAGCATTGTTTCTGGTACTAACTATGGCTACACCTTC. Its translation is CASIVSGTNYGYTF.